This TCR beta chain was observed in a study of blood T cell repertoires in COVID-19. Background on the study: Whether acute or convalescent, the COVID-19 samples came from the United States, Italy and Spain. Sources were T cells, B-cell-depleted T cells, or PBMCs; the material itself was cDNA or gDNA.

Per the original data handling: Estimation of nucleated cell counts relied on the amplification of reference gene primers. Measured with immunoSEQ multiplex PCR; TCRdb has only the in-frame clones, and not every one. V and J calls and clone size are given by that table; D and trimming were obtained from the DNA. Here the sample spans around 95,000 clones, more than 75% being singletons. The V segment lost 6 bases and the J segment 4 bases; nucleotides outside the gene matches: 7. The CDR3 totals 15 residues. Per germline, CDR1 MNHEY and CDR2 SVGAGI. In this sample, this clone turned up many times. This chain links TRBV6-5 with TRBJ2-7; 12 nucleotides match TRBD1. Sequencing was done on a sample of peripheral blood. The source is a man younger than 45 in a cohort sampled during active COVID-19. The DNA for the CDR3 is TGTGCCAGCAGACCCCCGGGACAGGGGGCTTACGAGCAGTACTTC. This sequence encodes CASRPPGQGAYEQYF.